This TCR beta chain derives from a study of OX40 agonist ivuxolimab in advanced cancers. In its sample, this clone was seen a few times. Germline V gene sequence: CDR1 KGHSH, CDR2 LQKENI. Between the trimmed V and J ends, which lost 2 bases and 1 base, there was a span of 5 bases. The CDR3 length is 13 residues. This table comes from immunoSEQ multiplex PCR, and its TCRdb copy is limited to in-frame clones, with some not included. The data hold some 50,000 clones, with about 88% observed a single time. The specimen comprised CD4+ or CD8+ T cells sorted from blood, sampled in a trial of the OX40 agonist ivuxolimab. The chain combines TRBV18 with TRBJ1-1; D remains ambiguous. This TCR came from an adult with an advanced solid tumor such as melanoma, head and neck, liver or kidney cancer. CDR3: CASSPSQNTEAFF. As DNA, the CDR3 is TGTGCCAGCTCACCATCACAGAACACTGAAGCTTTCTTT. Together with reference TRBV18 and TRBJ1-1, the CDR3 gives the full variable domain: NAGVMQNPRHLVRRRGQEARLRCSPMKGHSHVYWYRQLPEEGLKFMVYLQKENIIDESGMPKERFSAEFPKEGPSILRIQQVVRGDSAAYFCASSPSQNTEAFFGQGTRLTVV.